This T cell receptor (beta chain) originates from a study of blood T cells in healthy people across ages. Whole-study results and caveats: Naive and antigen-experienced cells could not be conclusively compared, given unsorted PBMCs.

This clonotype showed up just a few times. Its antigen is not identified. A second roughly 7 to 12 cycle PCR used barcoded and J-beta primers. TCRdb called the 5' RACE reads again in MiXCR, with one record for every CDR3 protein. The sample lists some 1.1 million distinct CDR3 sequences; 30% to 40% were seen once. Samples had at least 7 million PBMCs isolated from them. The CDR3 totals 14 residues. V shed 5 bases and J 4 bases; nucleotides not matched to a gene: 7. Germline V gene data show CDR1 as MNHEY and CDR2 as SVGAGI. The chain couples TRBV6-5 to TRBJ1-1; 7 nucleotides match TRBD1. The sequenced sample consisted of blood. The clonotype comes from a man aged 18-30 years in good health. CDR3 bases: TGTGCCAGCAGTGTGGACAGGAGCTCCACTGAAGCTTTCTTT. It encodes CASSVDRSSTEAFF.